This T cell receptor (beta chain) appears in the sequencing data of a study of blood T cell repertoires in COVID-19. Repertoires were generated with immunoSEQ multiplex PCR, while TCRdb's copy carries only in-frame clones and drops some. The sample consists of over 400,000 clones, roughly 89% of them appearing once. V shed 3 bases and J 3 bases; nucleotides not matched to a gene: 5. Germline V gene data show CDR1 as SGDLS and CDR2 as YYNGEE. This CDR3 has 16 residues. This chain connects TRBV9 to TRBJ2-2, with 10 bases that match TRBD1. The TCR comes from a woman aged 45-65 years with COVID-19, enrolled during active disease. The source material was peripheral blood. CDR3 sequence: CASSAGTGAHTGELFF. CDR3 in DNA: TGTGCCAGCAGCGCCGGGACAGGGGCCCACACCGGGGAGCTGTTTTTT.